This TCR beta chain was captured in a study of T cell responses to AZD1222 COVID-19 vaccine. Study-level points and caveats: The sample set comprised mostly white British donors with more females, and clonal diversity was possibly underestimated.

Some clones are missing from TCRdb's copy, which holds only in-frame ones; the method was immunoSEQ multiplex PCR. The sample includes roughly 180,000 clones, around 93% of them seen just once. In germline, CDR1 is LGHDT, CDR2 YNNKEL (reference sequence). After removal of 6 bases from V and 9 bases from J, the junction contained 11 bases not matched to a gene. The CDR3 is 15 amino acids. The sample holds one count of this clone. Its antigen is undetermined. The chain is built from TRBV3-1 (or the pseudogene TRBV3-2) and TRBJ2-1, with TRBD2 matching over 10 bases. The sample consisted of peripheral blood, taken on day 0 of AZD1222 vaccination. This sequence was found in an adult in good health. The CDR3 reads CASSYIAGGSLEQFF. The DNA of the CDR3 is TGTGCCAGCAGTTATATAGCGGGAGGTTCGCTTGAGCAGTTCTTC.